By its share, the clone carrying this TCR beta chain is medium-sized. Being one base from a much bigger clone, this may be a read error. V lost 0 bases and J lost 11, with 20 bases in between. The CDR3 sequence is 15 residues long. Germline V gene sequence: CDR1 SGHDT, CDR2 YYEEEE. This sample is drawn from a study of tumor-infiltrating lymphocytes in oesophageal squamous cell carcinoma. TCRdb fed the PCR reads into MiXCR, producing one record per CDR3 protein. The table shows under 12,000 distinct CDR3 sequences, with around 53% occurring only once. The TCR sequence derives from a female donor with esophageal squamous cell carcinoma. The chain combines TRBV5-6 with TRBJ2-5; no reliable D call. The sequenced sample was esophageal tumor tissue. CDR3 bases: TGTGCCAGCAGCTTGGCCTGGGTAACACGCGATGAGCAGTACTTC. The encoded protein is CASSLAWVTRDEQYF.